Given below is one T cell receptor (beta chain) in context. Its antigen remains unidentified. A junction end diverges from the germline sequence, so it may reflect a read error. Measured with immunoSEQ multiplex PCR; TCRdb has only the in-frame clones, and not every one. The profile shows under 85,000 clones, 90% to 95% of them singletons. This CDR3 contains 15 residues. In germline, CDR1 is SGHNT, CDR2 YYREEE (reference sequence). Autoimmune disease history or systemic immunosuppression barred patients. The record originates from a study of OX40 agonist ivuxolimab in advanced cancers. About the research overall: Patients got intravenous ivuxolimab at 0.01 to 10 mg/kg every 2 weeks.

Study outcomes and limitations: Researchers report that CD8+ T cells had, on average, more expanded clones than CD4+.

J is TRBJ2-7 and V is TRBV5-4, with 10 bases fitting TRBD2. The sample in question was CD4+ or CD8+ T cells sorted from blood, obtained in a trial of the OX40 agonist ivuxolimab. The clonotype originates from an adult with an advanced solid tumor such as melanoma, head and neck, liver or kidney cancer. In nucleotides, the CDR3 is TGCGCCAGCAGCCTCTGGGCAGCGGGAGGGACCGAGCAGTACTTC. It specifies CASSLWAAGGTEQYF.